The 14 T cell receptor beta chains below were found in one sample sequenced in a study of HIV-infected patients and healthy controls. Alpha and beta constant-region primers primed reverse transcription of 500 to 550 ng RNA. Separate chain-specific third strand synthesis with multiplexing indices produced the alpha and beta libraries. Using its own MiXCR run on the 5' RACE reads, TCRdb lists one record per CDR3 protein. The table shows 18,000 or so distinct CDR3 sequences, with 8.5% to 9.5% occurring only once. The repertoire came from unfractionated whole blood and reflected all unsorted peripheral T cells. The sample taken for sequencing was blood. These receptors were taken from an adult in good health.

This clonotype showed up many times. The rearrangement joins TRBV5-1 to TRBJ2-3; TRBD2 aligns across 12 bases. With 9 bases clipped from V and 3 bases from J, the junction kept 5 bases outside the gene matches. This CDR3 is 14 amino acids long. Germline V CDR1 and CDR2: SGHRS, YFSETQ. CDR3 amino acids: CATSLAGGTDTQYF. The CDR3 bases are TGCGCCACCTCCCTAGCGGGAGGGACAGATACGCAGTATTTT.

This clonotype showed up many times. V is TRBV19 and J is TRBJ2-1, with 7 bases aligning to TRBD2. Germline-derived CDR1 and CDR2 are LNHDA and SQIVND (reference sequence). V shed 3 bases and J 0 bases; nucleotides not matched to a gene: 5. The CDR3 has 16 residues. CDR3 nucleotides: TGTGCCAGTAGTATTTCCCCGGGGGGCTCCTACAATGAGCAGTTCTTC. This gives the protein CASSISPGGSYNEQFF.

The table lists this clonotype with many counts. The chain has TRBV28 and TRBJ1-4, with 7 nucleotides matching TRBD1. The V gene's germline CDR1 is MDHEN and CDR2 SYDVKM. Trimming cost V 5 bases and J 12 bases; bases outside gene matches: 9. The CDR3 spans 13 residues. CDR3 sequence reads: CASSPGGQEELFF. CDR3 nucleotide sequence: TGTGCCAGCAGTCCCGGCGGACAGGAAGAACTGTTTTTT.

This clonotype was detected only a few times. The J gene is TRBJ1-1, the V gene TRBV7-9; D is ambiguous. This CDR3 has 14 amino acids. Trimming stripped 4 bases from V and 3 bases from J, with 12 bases between. CDR1 SEHNR and CDR2 FQNEAQ come from the germline V gene (reference sequence). This CDR3 reads CASSSRQAHTEAFF. Here the CDR3 DNA reads TGTGCCAGCAGCTCGCGCCAAGCCCACACTGAAGCTTTCTTT.

The chain has TRBV7-3 and TRBJ2-1; D not resolved. Germline CDR1 SGHTA, CDR2 FQGTGA. CDR3 size: 15 residues. Trimming cost V 5 bases and J 1 base, with 12 bases left between them. Here the CDR3 reads CASSPNSDSYNEQFF. The CDR3 nucleotides read TGTGCCAGCAGCCCCAATTCGGATTCCTACAATGAGCAGTTCTTC.

V usage is TRBV4-1 and J usage is TRBJ2-5; tentative D call: TRBD2 (6 bases). Trimming took off 0 bases at V and 8 bases at J, with 10 bases between the two ends. Germline V gives CDR1 MGHRA, CDR2 YSYEKL. This CDR3 has 13 residues. In DNA form, the CDR3 reads TGCGCCAGCAGCCAAGAGTCGCGGGGTACCCAGTACTTC. It codes for CASSQESRGTQYF.

By sample share, this clonotype is medium-sized. The gene calls are TRBV10-2 and TRBJ2-1; D possibly corresponds to TRBD2 (5 bases). V was shortened by 6 bases and J by 4 bases, with 7 bases between the two germline ends. The length of the CDR3 is 12 residues. Per the germline V gene, CDR1 is WSHSY and CDR2 is SAAADI. The CDR3 region is CASRGRYNEQFF. Here the CDR3 DNA reads TGCGCCAGCAGGGGGAGATACAATGAGCAGTTCTTC.

This clonotype was seen many times. V gene TRBV3-1 combines with J gene TRBJ2-2, with D unclear. Germline CDR1 reads LGHDT; CDR2 reads YNNKEL (reference sequence). Trimming removed 6 bases at V and 6 bases at J, with 14 bases between. The CDR3 length is 14 residues. The CDR3 DNA is TGTGCCAGCAGTAAAGGGTTTGGGGCCGGGGAGCTGTTTTTT. Amino acids: CASSKGFGAGELFF. Drawing the rest from reference TRBV3-1 and TRBJ2-2, the complete variable domain is DTAVSQTPKYLVTQMGNDKSIKCEQNLGHDTMYWYKQDSKKFLKIMFSYNNKELIINETVPNRFSPKSPDKAHLNLHINSLELGDSAVYFCASSKGFGAGELFFGEGSRLTVL.

This clonotype occurred once. Written as DNA, the CDR3 is TGTGCCAGCAGCGTAGGCGGACTAGCGGGAAAGGGAGAGCAGTTCTTC. Translating gives CASSVGGLAGKGEQFF. The chain recombines TRBV9 with TRBJ2-1, with TRBD2 matching 12 bases. The trim removed 0 bases at V and 10 bases at J, leaving 8 bases unmatched. Per germline, CDR1 SGDLS and CDR2 YYNGEE. The CDR3 is 16 amino acids.

This clonotype came up a few times. The rearrangement links TRBV28 to TRBJ1-5, with D uncertain. This CDR3 is 15 amino acids long. Germline V CDR1 and CDR2: MDHEN, SYDVKM. V gave up 1 base and J gave up 2 bases, with 9 bases separating them. This chain's CDR3 is CASSLLGRGNQPQHF. The CDR3 DNA follows: TGTGCCAGCAGTTTATTAGGGAGGGGCAATCAGCCCCAGCATTTT.

This clonotype came up a few times. The chain joins TRBV18 to TRBJ2-2; TRBD2 aligns across 7 bases. V shed 8 bases, J shed 5 bases, and the junction held 11 bases outside the gene matches. This CDR3 spans 15 amino acids. The germline V gene encodes CDR1 KGHSH and CDR2 LQKENI. Here the CDR3 reads CASAGSGMGTGELFF. The CDR3 DNA follows: TGTGCCAGCGCTGGAAGCGGGATGGGAACCGGGGAGCTGTTTTTT.

The rearrangement links TRBV28 to TRBJ2-1; D could derive from TRBD1 or TRBD2 (7 bases each). The V and J ends lost 3 bases and 4 bases respectively, with 16 bases between them. CDR1 is MDHEN, CDR2 SYDVKM, per germline. This CDR3 contains 16 residues. The chain's CDR3 is CASSFLTGRVYNEQFF. CDR3 in DNA: TGTGCCAGCAGTTTCTTGACAGGGAGGGTATACAATGAGCAGTTCTTC.

This clonotype is medium-sized (0.01 to 0.1%). The chain couples TRBV12-3 or TRBV12-4 to TRBJ2-2; D is unresolved. The CDR3 is made up of 15 amino acids. V gave up 7 bases and J gave up 1 base, with 13 bases separating them. The CDR3 sequence: CASNKAGQNTGELFF. The CDR3 DNA reads TGTGCCAGCAACAAGGCCGGTCAGAACACCGGGGAGCTGTTTTTT.

By its share, this clonotype is medium-sized. The chain has TRBV7-2 and TRBJ1-5; D uncertain. There are 15 residues in the CDR3. The V and J ends lost 5 bases and 6 bases respectively, with 17 bases between them. Germline V gene data show CDR1 as SGHTA and CDR2 as FQGNSA. CDR3 protein: CASSPEFGKTQPQHF. DNA for the CDR3: TGTGCCAGCAGCCCCGAGTTCGGGAAGACTCAGCCCCAGCATTTT.